The present T cell receptor beta chain was sequenced within a study of beta chain features in type 1 diabetes. Overall study: Cell yields, gender and age were comparable in patients and healthy donors. The study's findings and limits: Moderate yet significant TCRB CDR3 shortening was seen in Type 1 diabetes patients in all four CD4+ subsets.

Since all of the isolated RNA was reverse transcribed, expressed TCRB transcripts were what got sequenced. Profiling relied on immunoSEQ multiplex PCR, and the TCRdb table lists in-frame clones only, not all of them. The table records about 700,000 clones, roughly an eighth of them present only once. This clone turned up a few times. Its specificity is unknown. Source material: naive CD4+ T cells from blood. This sequence was found in a man aged 18 to 30 with type 1 diabetes.

CDR3 bases: TGCGCCAGCAGCTTGGCCCGCCAACTAGCGGGGAACGAGCAGTACTTC. Its protein is CASSLARQLAGNEQYF. V and J are TRBV5-1 and TRBJ2-7; 10 nucleotides align to TRBD2. The J segment lost 5 bases and the V segment lost 0 bases, leaving 8 bases of the junction unmatched. CDR1 and CDR2 from the germline V gene are SGHRS and YFSETQ. The CDR3 contains 16 residues.